The rows below give T cell receptor beta chains drawn from one sample of a study of T-cell memory formation after mild COVID-19. TCRdb analysed the 5' RACE reads with MiXCR anew, one entry per CDR3 protein. In the table there are roughly 160,000 distinct CDR3 sequences, 11% of which are singletons. Sample: PBMCs or a T cell subset sorted from them (not recorded which). All receptors come from a young man who had mild COVID-19 (a few samples of this study predate the infection). Cell type and time point are not known. Both conserved end residues are part of each CDR3. A D gene is named only where the DNA matches it firmly. Size values are once, few and many counts, or a class for expanded clones, and some rows have none.

16 | TRBJ2-1 | NA | TRBV7-2 | NA | TGTGCCAGCAGCCAAGAGTGGGGTAGGTCCTACAATGAGCAGTTCTTC | CASSQEWGRSYNEQFF
13 | TRBJ2-3 | few | TRBV27 | NA | TGTGCCAGCAGTTTAAGGGAGACAGATACGCAGTATTTT | CASSLRETDTQYF
17 | TRBJ2-3 | NA | TRBV12-3/TRBV12-4 | TRBD2 | TGTGCCAGCAGACCTCCCGCGGTAGCGGGGCCCACAGATACGCAGTATTTT | CASRPPAVAGPTDTQYF
15 | TRBJ2-6 | few | TRBV20-1 | NA | TGCAGTGCTAGAGATCGACAGCGTGGGGCCAACGTCCTGACTTTC | CSARDRQRGANVLTF
15 | TRBJ2-7 | few | TRBV5-1 | NA | TGCGCCAGCAGTCCTGGGGCCCTCAATTTAGGCGAGCAGTACTTC | CASSPGALNLGEQYF
13 | TRBJ2-5 | NA | TRBV6-4 | NA | TGTGCCAGCAGTGACTTGGCGGGGGCTACCCAGTACTTC | CASSDLAGATQYF
17 | TRBJ2-5 | NA | TRBV29-1 | TRBD2 | TGCAGCGTTGAAGTGGCGTCTGGCGGGGGGGTGTTAGAGACCCAGTACTTC | CSVEVASGGGVLETQYF
13 | TRBJ2-5 | NA | TRBV20-1 | NA | TGCAGTGCTAGTAGGCCAGGACAAGAGACCCAGTACTTC | CSASRPGQETQYF
13 | TRBJ1-6 | NA | TRBV23-1 | NA | TGCGCCAGCAGTACAGGTTTAAATTCACCCCTCCACTTT | CASSTGLNSPLHF
14 | TRBJ2-4 | NA | TRBV3-1 | NA | TGTGCCAGCATCGGGACTGGAGCCCAAAACATTCAGTACTTC | CASIGTGAQNIQYF
17 | TRBJ1-6 | many | TRBV12-3/TRBV12-4 | TRBD1 | TGTGCCAGCAGCCTGGACAGGAGGAGCTCCTATAATTCACCCCTCCACTTT | CASSLDRRSSYNSPLHF
14 | TRBJ1-2 | few | TRBV12-3/TRBV12-4 | NA | TGTGCCAGCAGTTTGTCGGGGGGCAACTATGGCTACACCTTC | CASSLSGGNYGYTF
11 | TRBJ1-4 | few | TRBV7-9 | NA | TGTGCCAGCAGCCCCGAGGAAAAACTGTTTTTT | CASSPEEKLFF
12 | TRBJ1-4 | many | TRBV7-8 | NA | TGTGCCAGCAGCTTAGATAATGAAAAACTGTTTTTT | CASSLDNEKLFF
12 | TRBJ1-3 | NA | TRBV10-3 | NA | TGTGCCATCAGAAGGGGAGGAAACACCATATATTTT | CAIRRGGNTIYF
13 | TRBJ1-1 | few | TRBV20-1 | TRBD1 | TGCAGTGCCCCTACAGGGGGAGGGGCTGAAGCTTTCTTT | CSAPTGGGAEAFF
16 | TRBJ2-1 | NA | TRBV3-1 | NA | TGTGCCAGCAGCCACACAGGGAGCGGGGATTACAATGAGCAGTTCTTC | CASSHTGSGDYNEQFF
15 | TRBJ2-5 | few | TRBV29-1 | TRBD1 | TGCAGCGTTGAAGCAGGACAGGGGCGGCAAGAGACCCAGTACTTC | CSVEAGQGRQETQYF
14 | TRBJ2-4 | few | TRBV14 | TRBD1 | TGTGCCAGCAGCCAAGGAGGGGGCGCCCACATTCAGTACTTC | CASSQGGGAHIQYF
14 | TRBJ1-1 | NA | TRBV2 | TRBD1 | TGTGCCAGCACGGACAGGGGGCCGTACACTGAAGCTTTCTTT | CASTDRGPYTEAFF
14 | TRBJ2-1 | few | TRBV6-2/TRBV6-3 | TRBD1 | TGTGCCAGCAGTCCGGGACAGGGGATAAGGGAGCAGTTCTTC | CASSPGQGIREQFF
13 | TRBJ2-5 | few | TRBV6-1 | NA | TGTGCCAGCAGTGAACTCAGGGGAGAGACCCAGTACTTC | CASSELRGETQYF
14 | TRBJ1-2 | once | TRBV5-1 | TRBD1 | TGCGCCAGCAGCCCACAACAGGGGCTTCAAGGCTACACCTTC | CASSPQQGLQGYTF
15 | TRBJ1-1 | few | TRBV6-2/TRBV6-3 | TRBD1 | TGTGCCAGCAGTTACGTGACAGGGGGAAACACTGAAGCTTTCTTT | CASSYVTGGNTEAFF
15 | TRBJ1-6 | NA | TRBV5-6 | NA | TGTGCCAGCAGTTCCGAGGGGGGGTATAATTCACCCCTCCACTTT | CASSSEGGYNSPLHF
14 | TRBJ2-5 | NA | TRBV20-1 | TRBD2 | TGCAGTGCTTGGGCCCAGCGGGGGCGAGAGACCCAGTACTTC | CSAWAQRGRETQYF
19 | TRBJ2-2 | NA | TRBV6-5 | TRBD2 | TGTGCCAGCAGTTCTACCGGGACTAGCGGGGGACCTCTCACCGGGGAGCTGTTTTTT | CASSSTGTSGGPLTGELFF
14 | TRBJ1-1 | NA | TRBV6-5 | NA | TGTGCCAGCAGTTACTCGACACGGAACACTGAAGCTTTCTTT | CASSYSTRNTEAFF
17 | TRBJ2-5 | NA | TRBV4-2 | TRBD2 | TGTGCCAGCAGCCAGGAGATACTAGCGGGGGGCCAAGAGACCCAGTACTTC | CASSQEILAGGQETQYF
14 | TRBJ2-3 | few | TRBV20-1 | NA | TGCAGTGCTAGAGATATGGGGAGCACAGATACGCAGTATTTT | CSARDMGSTDTQYF
18 | TRBJ2-5 | many | TRBV7-9 | TRBD1 | TGTGCCAGCAGCTCCCGGGACAGGGGGCGCATTCCGCAAGAGACCCAGTACTTC | CASSSRDRGRIPQETQYF
14 | TRBJ1-1 | NA | TRBV4-1 | NA | TGCGCCAGCAGCCAGATTGAGGGGAACACTGAAGCTTTCTTT | CASSQIEGNTEAFF
13 | TRBJ1-2 | many | TRBV20-1 | NA | TGCAGTGCTAGCCCATTTAGCCCCGGGGGCTACACCTTC | CSASPFSPGGYTF
17 | TRBJ1-4 | few | TRBV10-3 | NA | TGTGCCATCAGCGGACGGGACGCTCCTAAGGCTAATGAAAAACTGTTTTTT | CAISGRDAPKANEKLFF
10 | TRBJ1-4 | few | TRBV29-1 | NA | TGCAGCGTTGAAGACGAAAAACTGTTTTTT | CSVEDEKLFF
14 | TRBJ2-6 | NA | TRBV4-3 | NA | TGCGCCAGCAGCCAAGGTCTCTGGGCCAACGTCCTGACTTTC | CASSQGLWANVLTF
17 | TRBJ2-1 | NA | TRBV6-6 | TRBD1 | TGTGCCAGCAGATCCCTGACAGGGCAGAGCTCCTACAATGAGCAGTTCTTC | CASRSLTGQSSYNEQFF
14 | TRBJ2-1 | few | TRBV5-1 | NA | TGCGCCAGCAGCTGGGGGCTAATCAGAGATGAGCAGTTCTTC | CASSWGLIRDEQFF
14 | TRBJ2-5 | NA | TRBV27 | TRBD1 | TGTGCCAGCAGTTTAACAGGGGGGCTAGAGACCCAGTACTTC | CASSLTGGLETQYF
15 | TRBJ2-7 | few | TRBV4-1 | TRBD1 | TGCGCCAGCAGCCAAAGACAGGGGCGCTCCTACGAGCAGTACTTC | CASSQRQGRSYEQYF
17 | TRBJ2-3 | NA | TRBV5-1 | TRBD2 | TGCGCCAGCAGCTTGTCAGTTTCGGGGGGGCCGTCAGATACGCAGTATTTT | CASSLSVSGGPSDTQYF
13 | TRBJ1-2 | many | TRBV5-6 | NA | TGTGCCAGCAGCTTGGATTCCGGCTATGGCTACACCTTC | CASSLDSGYGYTF
16 | TRBJ2-1 | many | TRBV5-1 | TRBD2 | TGCGCCAGCAGCCGTCGGACTAGCGGGCCCTCCAATGAGCAGTTCTTC | CASSRRTSGPSNEQFF
14 | TRBJ2-5 | NA | TRBV9 | NA | TGTGCCAGCAGCGTAGACGGGGGTAGCGAGACCCAGTACTTC | CASSVDGGSETQYF
14 | TRBJ2-4 | many | TRBV4-1 | TRBD2 | TGCGCCAGCAGTCATACCCAGCGGGGGAGCATTCAGTACTTC | CASSHTQRGSIQYF
16 | TRBJ1-5 | few | TRBV5-1 | NA | TGCGCCAGCAGCCCCCGTCCGGGACCCTCAAATCAGCCCCAGCATTTT | CASSPRPGPSNQPQHF
13 | TRBJ2-5 | NA | TRBV6-6 | NA | TGTGCCAGCAGTTACTCGAAGGGGGAGACCCAGTACTTC | CASSYSKGETQYF
14 | TRBJ2-1 | few | TRBV7-8 | NA | TGTGCCAGCCGAGACAGGTTTACATACAATGAGCAGTTCTTC | CASRDRFTYNEQFF
14 | TRBJ1-1 | many | TRBV5-5 | NA | TGTGCCAGCAGGTCGATTAGGGGAGGAGTACGCGCTTTCTTT | CASRSIRGGVRAFF